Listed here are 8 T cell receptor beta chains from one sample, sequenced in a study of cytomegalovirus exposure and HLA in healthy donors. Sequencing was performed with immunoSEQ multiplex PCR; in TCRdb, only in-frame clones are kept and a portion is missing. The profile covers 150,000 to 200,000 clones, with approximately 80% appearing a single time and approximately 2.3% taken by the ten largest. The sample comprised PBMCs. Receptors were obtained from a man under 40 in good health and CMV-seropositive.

CDR3 nucleotides: TGTGCCAGCAGTTCCGAACAGGGGGCAGGAGCTTTCTTT. Its translation is CASSSEQGAGAFF. The chain is built from TRBV27 and TRBJ1-1, with 9 positions matching TRBD1. V lost 4 bases and J lost 10; bases outside the gene matches: 7. The CDR3 covers 13 residues. Germline V gene sequence: CDR1 MNHEY, CDR2 SMNVEV (reference sequence).

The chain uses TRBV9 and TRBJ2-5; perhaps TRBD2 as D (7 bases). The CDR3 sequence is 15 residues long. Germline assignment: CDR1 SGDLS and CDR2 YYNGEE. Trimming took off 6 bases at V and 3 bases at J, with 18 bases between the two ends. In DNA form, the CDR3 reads TGTGCCAGCACCCGGGGGGCCTTTTGGAAAGAGACCCAGTACTTC. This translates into CASTRGAFWKETQYF.

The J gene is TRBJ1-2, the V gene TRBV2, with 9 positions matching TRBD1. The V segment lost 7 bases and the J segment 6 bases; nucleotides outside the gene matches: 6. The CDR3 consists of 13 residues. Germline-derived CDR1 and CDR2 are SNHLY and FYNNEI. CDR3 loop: CASNQQGANGYTF. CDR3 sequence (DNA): TGTGCCAGCAATCAACAGGGGGCCAATGGCTACACCTTC.

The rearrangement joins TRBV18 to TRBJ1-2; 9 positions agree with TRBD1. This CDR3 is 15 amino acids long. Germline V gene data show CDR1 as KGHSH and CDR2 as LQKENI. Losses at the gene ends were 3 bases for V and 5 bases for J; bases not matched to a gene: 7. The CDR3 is CASSPSGQGYYGYTF. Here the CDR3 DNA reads TGTGCCAGCTCACCCTCGGGACAGGGTTATTATGGCTACACCTTC.

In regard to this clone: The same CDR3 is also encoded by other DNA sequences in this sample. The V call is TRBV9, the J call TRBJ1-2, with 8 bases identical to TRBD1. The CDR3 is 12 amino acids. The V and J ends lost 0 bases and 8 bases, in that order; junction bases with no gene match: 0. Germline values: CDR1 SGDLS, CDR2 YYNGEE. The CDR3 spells CASSVGQGGYTF. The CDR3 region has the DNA TGTGCCAGCAGCGTAGGACAGGGGGGCTACACCTTC. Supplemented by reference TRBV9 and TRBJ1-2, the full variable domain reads DSGVTQTPKHLITATGQRVTLRCSPRSGDLSVYWYQQSLDQGLQFLIQYYNGEERAKGNILERFSAQQFPDLHSELNLSSLELGDSALYFCASSVGQGGYTFGSGTRLTVV.

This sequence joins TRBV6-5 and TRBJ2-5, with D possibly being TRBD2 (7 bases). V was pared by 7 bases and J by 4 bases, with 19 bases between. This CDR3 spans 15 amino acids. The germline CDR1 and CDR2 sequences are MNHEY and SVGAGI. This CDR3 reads CASKAPGGGGETQYF. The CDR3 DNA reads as TGTGCCAGCAAAGCCCCAGGCGGGGGCGGAGAGACCCAGTACTTC.

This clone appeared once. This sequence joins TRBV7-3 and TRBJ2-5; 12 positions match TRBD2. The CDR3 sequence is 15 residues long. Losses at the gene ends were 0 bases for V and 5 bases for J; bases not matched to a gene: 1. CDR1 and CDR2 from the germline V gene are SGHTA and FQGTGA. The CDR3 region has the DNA TGTGCCAGCAGCTTAACTGGGACTAGCGGGGAGACCCAGTACTTC. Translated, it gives CASSLTGTSGETQYF.

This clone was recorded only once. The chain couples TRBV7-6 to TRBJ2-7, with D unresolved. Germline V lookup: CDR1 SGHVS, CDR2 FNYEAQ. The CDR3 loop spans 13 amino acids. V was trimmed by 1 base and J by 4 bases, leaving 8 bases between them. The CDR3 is CASSLGGQYEQYF. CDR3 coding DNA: TGTGCCAGCAGCTTAGGTGGGCAATACGAGCAGTACTTC.